This entry lists 25 T cell receptor beta chains sequenced from one sample in a study of control samples from healthy donors and cancer patients. Assay used: immunoSEQ multiplex PCR; TCRdb lists only in-frame clones, some missing. Among tens of thousands of clones listed, roughly 85% were seen once. The material sequenced was formalin-fixed, paraffin-embedded tissue. These receptors originate from a female donor with melanoma.

V gene TRBV3-1 (or the pseudogene TRBV3-2) combines with J gene TRBJ2-1; D uncertain. V lost 4 bases and J lost 6, with 4 bases in between. The CDR3 loop spans 11 amino acids. Germline CDR1 and CDR2: LGHDT and YNNKEL (reference sequence). Written as DNA, the CDR3 is TGTGCCAGCAGCCGCCGCAATGAGCAGTTCTTC. Protein: CASSRRNEQFF.

The chain's CDR3 is CASTSPSGGYGYTF. The CDR3 DNA reads TGTGCCAGTACTTCTCCCTCAGGGGGCTATGGCTACACCTTC. The chain combines TRBV19 with TRBJ1-2; 7 bases agree with TRBD1. The V segment lost 7 bases and the J segment 4 bases; nucleotides outside the gene matches: 9. The CDR3 is made up of 14 amino acids. Germline V lookup: CDR1 LNHDA, CDR2 SQIVND (reference sequence).

This clone is a singleton in its sample. The rearrangement uses TRBV6-5 and TRBJ2-7; D is unresolved. The CDR3 is 12 residues long. From germline, CDR1 is MNHEY and CDR2 SVGAGI. Between the trimmed V and J ends, which lost 8 bases and 0 bases, there was a span of 8 bases. As DNA, the CDR3 is TGTGCCAGCTCCAGGAGCTCCTACGAGCAGTACTTC. This sequence encodes CASSRSSYEQYF.

This clone was detected a few times. V and J are TRBV28 and TRBJ1-1, with D tentatively TRBD1 (6 bases). Germline V CDR1 and CDR2: MDHEN, SYDVKM. The CDR3 has 14 residues. V lost 6 bases and J lost 1, with 12 bases in between. This CDR3 reads CASRYLQGNTEAFF. The CDR3 coding sequence is TGTGCCAGCAGATACTTACAGGGGAACACTGAAGCTTTCTTT.

The chain joins TRBV5-4 to TRBJ2-3; TRBD2 aligns across 11 bases. J was trimmed by 4 bases and V by 3 bases; bases with no gene match: 7. Germline assignment: CDR1 SGHNT and CDR2 YYREEE (reference sequence). This CDR3 spans 16 amino acids. The CDR3 reads CASSSDGLAGADTQYF. CDR3 coding DNA: TGTGCCAGCAGCTCTGATGGACTAGCGGGTGCAGATACGCAGTATTTT.

A few counts support this clone. The chain joins TRBV19 to TRBJ2-5; TRBD2 is a possible D gene (6 bases). Germline V gene sequence: CDR1 LNHDA, CDR2 SQIVND (reference sequence). The CDR3 length is 14 residues. Trimming shortened V by 8 bases and J by 7 bases, and 20 bases separated the two germline ends. The CDR3 spells CASALAGAVRTQYF. The CDR3, as DNA: TGTGCCAGTGCACTAGCCGGCGCCGTTCGGACCCAGTACTTC.

The chain uses TRBV19 and TRBJ2-2, with TRBD1 matching over 9 bases. CDR3 length: 16 amino acids. V trimming: 4 bases; J trimming: 0 bases; junction bases outside the gene matches: 3. Germline CDR1 is LNHDA and CDR2 is SQIVND (reference sequence). The CDR3, as DNA: TGTGCCAGTAGTAAGGGACAGGGTTCGAACACCGGGGAGCTGTTTTTT. Translating it yields CASSKGQGSNTGELFF.

This chain links TRBV18 with TRBJ2-2, with 9 nucleotides matching TRBD1. The germline V gene has CDR1 KGHSH and CDR2 LQKENI. Germline trimming cut 4 bases from V and 3 bases from J; bases unmatched to any gene: 21. The CDR3 sequence is 21 residues long. CDR3 sequence: CASSRLEGQGSLLRDTGELFF. The CDR3 bases are TGTGCCAGCTCACGTCTAGAAGGACAGGGGTCTCTCCTCCGGGACACCGGGGAGCTGTTTTTT. Full variable domain (missing parts from reference TRBV18 and TRBJ2-2): NAGVMQNPRHLVRRRGQEARLRCSPMKGHSHVYWYRQLPEEGLKFMVYLQKENIIDESGMPKERFSAEFPKEGPSILRIQQVVRGDSAAYFCASSRLEGQGSLLRDTGELFFGEGSRLTVL.

J is TRBJ2-6 and V is TRBV3-1 (or the pseudogene TRBV3-2); maybe TRBD1 (6 bases). The CDR3 runs 16 residues. Germline values: CDR1 LGHDT, CDR2 YNNKEL (reference sequence). V dropped 1 base and J dropped 4 bases, with 11 bases sitting between them. The CDR3 protein is CASSQGYRAGANVLTF. The CDR3 nucleotides are TGTGCCAGCAGCCAAGGTTACAGGGCAGGGGCCAACGTCCTGACTTTC.

The chain couples TRBV7-9 to TRBJ2-5, with 13 bases that match TRBD2. The germline CDR1 and CDR2 sequences are SEHNR and FQNEAQ (reference sequence). CDR3 length equals 15 residues. The V segment lost 6 bases and the J segment 5 bases; nucleotides outside the gene matches: 6. The CDR3 is CASRTSGRAWETQYF. The CDR3 DNA follows: TGTGCCAGCAGAACTAGCGGGAGGGCCTGGGAGACCCAGTACTTC.

V and J are TRBV12-3 or TRBV12-4 and TRBJ2-2; D gene uncertain. V was shortened by 0 bases and J by 6 bases, with 5 bases between the two germline ends. This CDR3 is built from 13 residues. CDR3 DNA: TGTGCCAGCAGTTTAGCGTCGCCCGGGGAGCTGTTTTTT. Protein: CASSLASPGELFF.

The chain combines TRBV27 with TRBJ1-2; no definite D call. V was shortened by 4 bases and J by 7 bases, with 16 bases between the two germline ends. The germline V gene has CDR1 MNHEY and CDR2 SMNVEV (reference sequence). The CDR3 contains 14 residues. The CDR3 reads CASSSSRALAGYTF. The CDR3 nucleotides are TGTGCCAGCAGTTCGTCTAGGGCCCTTGCTGGCTACACCTTC.

This chain links TRBV30 with TRBJ2-1; 13 bases fit TRBD2. Germline V gives CDR1 GTSNPN, CDR2 SVGIG (reference sequence). Losses at the gene ends were 2 bases for V and 7 bases for J; bases not matched to a gene: 5. This CDR3 has 15 amino acids. The CDR3 DNA reads as TGTGCCTGGAGTTTCGGACTAGCGGGAGTAAATGAGCAGTTCTTC. It yields the protein CAWSFGLAGVNEQFF.

The chain couples TRBV30 to TRBJ1-5; TRBD1 might be the D (5 bases). V was trimmed by 2 bases and J by 0 bases, leaving 11 bases between them. Germline V gene data show CDR1 as GTSNPN and CDR2 as SVGIG (reference sequence). The length of the CDR3 is 15 residues. The CDR3 loop is CAWSKSGISNQPQHF. DNA of the CDR3: TGTGCCTGGAGTAAGTCAGGGATTAGCAATCAGCCCCAGCATTTT.

The genes are TRBV6-2 or TRBV6-3 and TRBJ1-1; D not resolved. V was pared by 2 bases and J by 1 base, with 8 bases between. Per the germline V gene, CDR1 is MNHEY and CDR2 is SVGEGT. The CDR3 extends over 14 amino acids. CDR3 loop: CASSYVGGNTEAFF. CDR3 in DNA: TGTGCCAGCAGTTACGTGGGAGGGAACACTGAAGCTTTCTTT.

The rearrangement links TRBV7-9 to TRBJ2-1; D unresolved. The CDR3 runs 11 residues. Looked up from germline, CDR1 is SEHNR and CDR2 is FQNEAQ (reference sequence). V dropped 3 bases and J dropped 7 bases, with 4 bases sitting between them. This CDR3 reads CASSLGNEQFF. The CDR3 region has the DNA TGTGCCAGCAGCTTGGGTAATGAGCAGTTCTTC.

The gene calls are TRBV4-1 and TRBJ2-7; TRBD2 agrees at 10 bases. J gave up 7 bases and V 5 bases, and 11 bases lay outside the gene matches. Germline CDR1 reads MGHRA; CDR2 reads YSYEKL. This CDR3 comprises 15 residues. For the CDR3, the DNA is TGCGCCAGCAGCGCCCAGGGACTAGCGTCGGGGGAGCAGTACTTC. Translated: CASSAQGLASGEQYF.

The chain recombines TRBV19 with TRBJ2-3, with 7 bases fitting TRBD2. Germline-derived CDR1 and CDR2 are LNHDA and SQIVND (reference sequence). The CDR3 spans 15 residues. The V gene end was trimmed by 5 bases and the J gene end by 7 bases; junction bases not matched to a gene: 12. CDR3 region: CASSARLAGGYTQYF. The CDR3 bases are TGTGCCAGTAGTGCCAGACTAGCTGGGGGGTATACGCAGTATTTT.

The chain is built from TRBV1 and TRBJ2-1; TRBD2 reflects the table's D call only, with no check against the DNA. TRBV1 is a pseudogene. The CDR3 runs 16 residues. The CDR3 sequence: CTTFHQAGGSYNEQFF. CDR3 coding DNA: TGCACCACCTTCCATCAAGCGGGAGGGTCCTACAATGAGCAGTTCTTC.

This chain connects TRBV5-1 to TRBJ2-1, with D perhaps assigned TRBD1 or TRBD2 (5 bases each). This CDR3 has 13 amino acids. In germline, CDR1 is SGHRS, CDR2 YFSETQ. Trimming left V 4 bases short and J 6 bases short, with 11 bases between. CDR3 protein: CASSRGPGNEQFF. CDR3 DNA sequence: TGCGCCAGCAGCCGGGGACCCGGCAATGAGCAGTTCTTC.

The chain links TRBV7-2 to TRBJ2-3; TRBD2 aligns across 12 bases. V lost 2 bases, J lost 6 bases, and 6 bases stayed unmatched. CDR1 and CDR2 (germline): SGHTA, FQGNSA. The CDR3 consists of 16 residues. CDR3 region: CASSLLAGGPSDTQYF. The DNA of the CDR3 is TGTGCCAGCAGCTTACTAGCGGGAGGGCCCTCGGATACGCAGTATTTT.

The chain is built from TRBV12-3 or TRBV12-4 and TRBJ2-1, with D perhaps matching TRBD2 (6 bases). The CDR3 spans 12 residues. V was clipped by 5 bases and J by 8 bases, with 10 bases between them. CDR3 coding DNA: TGTGCCAGCAGTCCCGGGGGACATGAGCAGTTCTTC. The encoded protein is CASSPGGHEQFF.

V and J are TRBV6-5 and TRBJ1-2; 7 nucleotides align to TRBD1. Germline CDR1 MNHEY, CDR2 SVGAGI. V shed 6 bases, J shed 2 bases, and the junction held 9 bases outside the gene matches. The CDR3 is made up of 15 amino acids. Here the CDR3 reads CASSPYSTGNYGYTF. Here the CDR3 DNA reads TGTGCCAGCAGCCCCTACTCGACAGGGAACTATGGCTACACCTTC.

The chain recombines TRBV15 with TRBJ1-5; D gene uncertain. The germline CDR1 and CDR2 sequences are LNHNV and YYDKDF (reference sequence). V lost 1 base and J lost 6, with 4 bases in between. There are 12 residues in the CDR3. CDR3 loop: CATSRVSQPQHF. In nucleotides, the CDR3 is TGTGCCACCAGCAGAGTGAGTCAGCCCCAGCATTTT.

The chain recombines TRBV19 with TRBJ2-7; 10 nucleotides agree with TRBD1. The CDR3 consists of 15 residues. Trimming removed 8 bases from V and 5 bases from J; junction bases left unmatched: 12. The germline V gene encodes CDR1 LNHDA and CDR2 SQIVND (reference sequence). The CDR3 sequence: CASAPLGQGSDEQYF. Here the CDR3 DNA reads TGTGCCAGTGCACCTTTGGGACAGGGGTCGGACGAGCAGTACTTC. Full variable domain (rest looked up from reference TRBV19 and TRBJ2-7): DGGITQSPKYLFRKEGQNVTLSCEQNLNHDAMYWYRQDPGQGLRLIYYSQIVNDFQKGDIAEGYSVSREKKESFPLTVTSAQKNPTAFYLCASAPLGQGSDEQYFGPGTRLTVT.